One and the same sample provided the 14 T cell receptor beta chains below, sequenced in a study of CD8 T cells in ankylosing spondylitis. TCRdb called the 5' RACE reads again in MiXCR, with one record for every CDR3 protein. The sample carries roughly 230,000 distinct CDR3 sequences, 8% to 10% recorded once. Sequencing was carried out using blood, either unsorted or a sorted T cell fraction (not recorded which). The receptors shown here come from a female donor with ankylosing spondylitis or in good health (not recorded which).

This clonotype was detected many times. The genes are TRBV20-1 and TRBJ2-3; 8 bases match TRBD2. The CDR3 is made up of 16 amino acids. The germline V gene encodes CDR1 DFQATT and CDR2 SNEGSKA (reference sequence). V trimming: 2 bases; J trimming: 5 bases; junction bases outside the gene matches: 12. The CDR3 coding sequence is TGCAGTGCTAGATCACGGGGGGGAGGGCCAGAAGATACGCAGTATTTT. Protein: CSARSRGGGPEDTQYF.

This clonotype was counted many times. V is TRBV20-1 and J is TRBJ2-1; 10 nucleotides line up with TRBD2. The CDR3 spans 14 residues. The germline V gene has CDR1 DFQATT and CDR2 SNEGSKA (reference sequence). The trim removed 5 bases at V and 7 bases at J, leaving 8 bases unmatched. The CDR3 region has the DNA TGCAGTGCTCTGACTAGCGGGTCACTAAATGAGCAGTTCTTC. Encoded protein: CSALTSGSLNEQFF.

There are many counts of this clonotype. The chain couples TRBV7-2 to TRBJ2-1, with D tentatively TRBD2 (5 bases). The CDR3 is 13 residues long. With 5 bases removed from V and 0 bases from J, the gap between germline ends came to 5 bases. Germline CDR1 reads SGHTA; CDR2 reads FQGNSA. This CDR3 reads CASSGSSYNEQFF. CDR3 nucleotides: TGTGCCAGCAGCGGGAGCTCCTACAATGAGCAGTTCTTC.

Ten or more counts support this clonotype. In nucleotides, the CDR3 is TGTGCCAGCAGCTTTAGGAGGGGGCCGGGAAATGAGCAGTTCTTC. Its protein is CASSFRRGPGNEQFF. This chain uses TRBV5-6 with TRBJ2-1, with a possible D match to TRBD1 (7 bases). Germline V gives CDR1 SGHDT, CDR2 YYEEEE. V lost 2 bases to trimming and J lost 7 bases, with 16 bases between them. CDR3 length: 15 residues.

In its sample, this clonotype was seen many times. The J gene is TRBJ1-3, the V gene TRBV6-1; D perhaps matches TRBD1 (6 bases). V lost 0 bases, J lost 5 bases, and 8 bases lay in between. The CDR3 length is 14 residues. CDR1 MNHNS and CDR2 SASEGT come from the germline V gene. The CDR3 protein is CASSEAQGRNTIYF. The DNA for the CDR3 is TGTGCCAGCAGTGAAGCACAGGGAAGAAACACCATATATTTT.

At least ten counts were recorded for this clonotype. V usage is TRBV14 and J usage is TRBJ2-2; D gene ambiguous. Germline values: CDR1 SGHDN, CDR2 FVKESK. The CDR3 runs to 15 residues. The V and J ends lost 6 bases and 4 bases respectively, with 15 bases between them. CDR3 DNA: TGTGCCAGCAGTCCCACTCGCATTGTCACCGGGGAGCTGTTTTTT. Translated, it gives CASSPTRIVTGELFF.

This clonotype has only one observation. Given a much more abundant clone one base away, this may be a read error. The chain recombines TRBV29-1 with TRBJ2-1; D is possibly TRBD1 or TRBD2 (5 bases each). The V gene's germline CDR1 is SQVTM and CDR2 ANQGSEA. This CDR3 is 11 amino acids long. CDR3 sequence: CSVEDIGERFF. CDR3 nucleotides: TGCAGCGTTGAAGATATAGGGGAGCGGTTCTTC.

This clonotype was observed at least ten times. The CDR3 protein is CASSSSGQGTYEQYF. The DNA for the CDR3 is TGTGCCAGCAGCTCCTCCGGACAGGGAACCTACGAGCAGTACTTC. The rearrangement links TRBV7-2 to TRBJ2-7; 8 nucleotides agree with TRBD1. This CDR3 is 15 amino acids long. Germline CDR1 reads SGHTA; CDR2 reads FQGNSA. Trimming cost V 4 bases and J 2 bases; bases outside gene matches: 7.

The chain recombines TRBV7-2 with TRBJ2-5; unclear D gene. Germline V lookup: CDR1 SGHTA, CDR2 FQGNSA. Trimming cost V 1 base and J 10 bases, with 13 bases left between them. This CDR3 spans 13 amino acids. The CDR3 reads CASSLVGFLNQYF. CDR3 nucleotide sequence: TGTGCCAGCAGCTTAGTCGGTTTTCTTAACCAGTACTTC.

This clonotype was found many times. The genes are TRBV5-1 and TRBJ2-1; TRBD1 matches at 8 bases. V trimming: 0 bases; J trimming: 0 bases; junction bases outside the gene matches: 2. Germline V CDR1 and CDR2: SGHRS, YFSETQ. This CDR3 has 16 residues. In DNA, the CDR3 is TGCGCCAGCAGCTTGGGGACAGGGTACTCCTACAATGAGCAGTTCTTC. Amino acid sequence: CASSLGTGYSYNEQFF.

In this sample, this clonotype turned up many times. The chain carries TRBV7-2 and TRBJ1-2, with D perhaps matching TRBD1 (6 bases). Germline V CDR1 and CDR2: SGHTA, FQGNSA. Between the trimmed V and J ends, which lost 2 bases and 2 bases, there was a span of 9 bases. This CDR3 spans 14 amino acids. DNA for the CDR3: TGTGCCAGCAGCTTAAGGACAGTGAACTATGGCTACACCTTC. The encoded protein is CASSLRTVNYGYTF.

This clonotype was observed a handful of times. The chain has TRBV18 and TRBJ2-6; 11 bases match TRBD1. This CDR3 is 19 amino acids long. Trimming took 4 bases from V and 3 from J; bases not matched to a gene: 11. Germline V CDR1 and CDR2: KGHSH, LQKENI. CDR3 nucleotides: TGTGCCAGCTCACTCCGACCGGGACAGGGGGTAGATGGGGCCAACGTCCTGACTTTC. As protein: CASSLRPGQGVDGANVLTF.

In the case of this clonotype: This may arise from a read error, as a much more abundant clone is one base away. The J gene is TRBJ2-5, the V gene TRBV12-3 or TRBV12-4; no firm D call. The CDR3 covers 14 residues. In DNA form, the CDR3 reads TGTGCCAGCAGTTTAGTAGGTGGTGGAGAGACCCAGCACTTC. Amino acid sequence: CASSLVGGGETQHF.

Many counts were recorded for this clonotype. The V call is TRBV20-1, the J call TRBJ1-6; unclear D gene. The CDR3 contains 15 residues. V shed 0 bases and J shed 4 bases, with 10 bases lying between them. Germline-derived CDR1 and CDR2 are DFQATT and SNEGSKA (reference sequence). CDR3 coding DNA: TGCAGTGCTAGAGAGGGCTACTTATATAATTCACCCCTCCACTTT. It yields the protein CSAREGYLYNSPLHF.